This TCR beta chain stems from a study of Ad26.COV2.S vaccination and SARS-CoV-2 variants. At the level of the study: Enrollment placed the donor in the COV1001 Ad26.COV2.S trial arm. Once, or twice with 56 days between doses, Ad26.COV2.S was given intramuscularly. Points from the study as a whole: Following vaccination, spike-specific CD8+ and CD4+ T cell responses reportedly exhibited substantial breadth.

Treatment here: around 19 received Ad26.COV2.S at low or high dose, single or two shots; about five received placebo; per-sample allocation not given. The samples were gathered on day 63 after the first injection of vaccine or placebo. V gave up 0 bases and J gave up 3 bases; unmatched junction bases: 1. The CDR3 has 15 residues. The V gene's germline CDR1 is ENHRY and CDR2 SYGVKD. A note on this clone: Antigen specificity is unknown.

The protocol was immunoSEQ multiplex PCR, while the TCRdb copy is restricted to in-frame clones and leaves out a portion. The sample contains hundreds of thousands of clones, 80% to 90% of which appear only once. The input for sequencing was peripheral blood, taken in a trial of Ad26.COV2.S vaccine versus placebo. This chain links TRBV10-3 with TRBJ2-1; TRBD2 aligns across 8 bases. This clonotype was obtained from a person between 18 and 65 years old who received the Ad26.COV2.S COVID-19 vaccine or a placebo. As DNA, the CDR3 is TGTGCCATCAGTGAGTCCCTAGCGGGCTACAATGAGCAGTTCTTC. It specifies CAISESLAGYNEQFF.